This T cell receptor (beta chain) is from a study of blood T cells in healthy people across ages (dated by TCRdb to between 2015 and 2016). Describing the broader study: Template switching captured roughly one uniquely barcoded TCR beta cDNA molecule per two T cells in model experiments. The study measured age-related changes in TCR beta repertoire diversity using deep sequencing normalized with unique cDNA molecular identifiers. The donors were divided into four age groups: young (average about 15 years), middle-aged (about 41), aged (approximately 64) and long-lived (roughly 82). To avoid experimental bias, donors of different ages were randomly spread across the sequencing lanes. Using the same blood draw, the study looked at two additional independent replicas of 1 million unique cDNA reads for two donors, one aged 18 to 29 and the other aged 80 or older.

To prepare the library, 5' RACE was applied. Sequencing relied on an Illumina HiSeq 2500. A second PCR of about 6 to 12 cycles was performed with a sample-barcoded 5' primer and a J-beta primer mix. A unique molecular identifier was introduced onto each TCR beta cDNA molecule by a template-switch 5' adaptor carrying 12 random nucleotides. Each sample yielded at least 3 million CDR3-containing paired-end reads. All of the RNA was converted into first-strand cDNA using the Mint cDNA synthesis kit, with a TRBC-specific oligonucleotide serving as the primer. All cDNA was treated with uracil-DNA glycosylase and then went through a first 18-cycle PCR with the universal primers M1SS and BC2_uni_R. Per the original workflow: Each sample was normalized by randomly selecting 1 million high-quality reads, each carrying a distinct molecular identifier. Reads sharing molecular identifiers were discarded rather than binned into consensus sequences. CDR3 identification, clonotype clustering and error correction used MiTCR with a Q25 quality threshold and the strictest error-elimination algorithm. A nonparametric unseen species model with Euler transformation was used to estimate a lower bound on total TCR beta diversity. TCRdb passed the public sequencing reads through fastp at Q25 and MiXCR, retaining productive beta sequences. Identical CDR3 protein sequences are pooled into one entry, listed with their most common genes and DNA. Clone size and V and J calls follow TCRdb, not the original study. This sample has some 900,000 distinct CDR3 sequences in its table, and 40% to 60% of those were observed once. The top ten clones comprise 13% of the sample.

On this clonotype itself: Its recognized antigen is unknown. Nothing much larger sits one base from this clone, and base qualities are not available.

Findings and caveats that apply to the study as a whole: The long-lived group showed more naive CD4+ T cells, fewer expanded clones and increased TCR diversity than the aged group, suggesting age selection. Bulk unsorted PBMC profiling prevented conclusive comparison of naive and antigen-experienced compartments. As age increased, observed TCR beta diversity per million T cells dropped in a roughly linear way, and a significant reduction was already evident by age 40. A strong correlation was found between observed TCR beta diversity and the percentage of naive T cells measured by flow cytometry. Estimates of total diversity from one million sequenced T cells were regarded as lower bounds and underestimates. Because the CMV infection status of the donors was unknown, age-related changes in expanded clonotypes may potentially have been confounded.

Systemically healthy Caucasian individuals from Russia, 35 to 50 in total and aged about 6 to 90 years, were included as donors. Each donor gave 8.5 to 10 milliliters of peripheral blood, collected into EDTA-treated Vacutainer tubes. Ficoll-Paque density-gradient centrifugation was used to isolate PBMCs, with at least 7 million obtained per sample. Trizol reagent was used to extract total RNA from PBMCs, with at least 6 micrograms per sample. For every donor, an aliquot of PBMCs went through flow cytometry to measure the percentages of naive CD45RAhigh/CD27high T cells. V trim: 5 bases; J trim: 10 bases; unmatched bases: 6. The CDR3 sequence holds 13 residues, the cysteine and phenylalanine included. The DNA shown is the 39-base CDR3, in frame from base 1.

The sample comprised blood. The rearranged chain carries TRBV12-3 or TRBV12-4 and TRBJ2-1; the central 9 bases match TRBD1. The sequence derives from a man aged 25 to 40 in good health. The CDR3 sequence is CASSQQGAREQFF. Here is the DNA: TGTGCCAGCAGTCAACAGGGGGCAAGGGAGCAGTTCTTC.